The sequence of this TCR beta chain was determined in a study of T cells in narcolepsy (dated by TCRdb to between 2018 and 2020). As for the study more broadly: Healthy control donors were enrolled in the study alongside patients who had narcolepsy type 1 or type 2 (NT1, NT2). Autoreactive T cells targeting hypocretin neuron self-antigens (hypocretin, TRIB2) were sought in narcolepsy patients, and TCR Vbeta sequencing was used to track clonotypes in blood and CSF. Broad study findings and their caveats: In plots comparing CSF and blood CD4+ T cell clonotypes from the same patient, HCRT-specific and TRIB2-specific autoreactive clonotypes were highlighted. Patients and controls had comparable numbers of sequenced blood memory CD4+ clonotypes, averaging about 37,000 and 33,000, respectively. According to the report, autoreactive clonotypes were detected serially in the blood of the same patients and of different patients, but not in healthy controls. Some blood memory CD4+ repertoires from patients and controls contained no sequences matching autoreactive T cell clones.

The CDR3, cysteine through phenylalanine, is 14 amino acids long. Solely the CDR3 DNA is kept, with 42 bases framed from the first base. CDR1 and CDR2, looked up from the germline V gene, are MDHEN and SYDVKM. Trimming takes 8 bases from V and 10 bases from J, and the germline ends sit 18 bases apart. To note about this clone: This clone's antigen is unknown. Base qualities are missing; no much larger clone stands one base away.

The method behind the library was the immunoSEQ multiplex PCR assay. TCRdb stores this immuneACCESS table with in-frame sequences only. Part of the clones is absent; in the studies checked, under half of the shortfall reflects unresolved V genes, and no reason is known for the rest. This sample holds around 25,000 clones; more than 75% were observed only once. Of the sample, around 1.1% is held by the ten largest clones. For TCR Vbeta sequencing, memory CD4+ T cells were sorted ex vivo from the peripheral blood of narcolepsy patients and healthy controls. The rearrangement combines TRBV28 with TRBJ1-6; the D gene is possibly TRBD1, with 5 bases matching. The sequence came from a human donor with narcolepsy. Sequencing was performed on CD45RA- memory CD4+ T cells from PBMCs. The sample's cell subset or site, from its label and the paper: memory T cells sorted ex vivo from peripheral blood. The CDR3 loop reads CASRLGGKNSPLHF. At the DNA level, the sequence is TGTGCCAGCCGGCTGGGGGGGAAGAACTCACCCCTCCACTTT.